These T cell receptor beta chains were read from a single sample in a study of cytomegalovirus exposure and HLA in healthy donors. Generated by immunoSEQ multiplex PCR, the TCRdb table keeps only in-frame clones and is missing some. In the table there are tens of thousands of clones, 85% to 95% of which are singletons. Specimen: PBMCs. Source of these receptors: a young man in good health and CMV-seronegative. The CDR3 runs from the conserved cysteine through the conserved F or W. Fields, in order: clone size, D gene, J gene, V gene, CDR3 protein, CDR3 DNA. D genes are given only for firm matches. Clone size, where shown, is once, few, many, or a class for clones that have expanded.

.	.	TRBJ1-1	TRBV5-1	CASSQRAGTKNTEAFF	TGCGCCAGCAGCCAGCGCGCCGGGACAAAGAACACTGAAGCTTTCTTT
once	.	TRBJ1-1	TRBV27	CASSLTTRYEAFF	TGTGCCAGCAGTTTGACGACAAGGTACGAAGCTTTCTTT
.	TRBD2	TRBJ2-5	TRBV2	CASSVRGRAGETQYF	TGTGCCAGCAGTGTACGCGGGAGGGCCGGGGAGACCCAGTACTTC
.	.	TRBJ1-5	TRBV29-1	CSVRQGGSNQPQHF	TGCAGCGTTCGGCAGGGAGGGAGCAATCAGCCCCAGCATTTT
.	.	TRBJ2-6	TRBV11-3	CASSSSSGANVLTF	TGTGCCAGCAGCTCCAGCTCTGGGGCCAACGTCCTGACTTTC
.	.	TRBJ2-1	TRBV2	CASRGGGYNEQFF	TGTGCCAGCAGGGGTGGAGGGTACAATGAGCAGTTCTTC
.	TRBD1	TRBJ1-2	TRBV5-1	CASSEQGDNYGYTF	TGCGCCAGCAGCGAACAGGGGGATAACTATGGCTACACCTTC
.	TRBD2	TRBJ2-7	TRBV9	CASSASGRTHEQYF	TGTGCCAGCTCGGCTAGCGGGAGAACCCACGAGCAGTACTTC
.	.	TRBJ2-3	TRBV7-2	CASSPRGRELDTQYF	TGTGCCAGCAGCCCCCGGGGGCGGGAGTTAGATACGCAGTATTTT
.	.	TRBJ2-5	TRBV6-5	CASRTPSGAETQYF	TGTGCCAGCAGAACCCCCAGTGGGGCAGAGACCCAGTACTTC
once	TRBD2	TRBJ2-1	TRBV12-5	CASGLTSGGAHYNEQFF	TGTGCTAGTGGTTTGACTAGCGGGGGGGCCCACTACAATGAGCAGTTCTTC
.	.	TRBJ2-3	TRBV30	CAWSAPGSEGADTQYF	TGTGCCTGGAGTGCCCCCGGGAGCGAGGGCGCAGATACGCAGTATTTT
.	TRBD1	TRBJ1-2	TRBV7-2	CASRGQSNYGYTF	TGTGCCAGCAGGGGACAGAGTAACTATGGCTACACCTTC
.	.	TRBJ1-2	TRBV6-5	CASSYAGGDYGYTF	TGTGCCAGCAGTTACGCGGGCGGCGACTATGGCTACACCTTC
.	.	TRBJ1-2	TRBV7-9	CASSHNIGKNYGYTF	TGTGCCAGCAGCCATAATATCGGGAAAAACTATGGCTACACCTTC
.	.	TRBJ1-1	TRBV6-1	CASSEAGTNTEAFF	TGTGCCAGCAGTGAGGCAGGGACAAACACTGAAGCTTTCTTT
.	TRBD2	TRBJ2-1	TRBV2	CASIGTSGFNEQFF	TGTGCCAGCATCGGGACTAGCGGATTCAATGAGCAGTTCTTC
.	TRBD1	TRBJ1-6	TRBV5-1	CASRQGSSYNSPLHF	TGCGCCAGTAGACAGGGGAGCTCCTATAATTCACCCCTCCACTTT
.	.	TRBJ1-4	TRBV10-3	CAIRRDNNEKLFF	TGTGCCATCAGACGGGACAATAATGAAAAACTGTTTTTT
.	.	TRBJ1-1	TRBV4-2	CASSQGPGSNTEAFF	TGTGCCAGCAGCCAAGGTCCAGGCTCGAACACTGAAGCTTTCTTT
.	.	TRBJ1-5	TRBV19	CASSTQTTSNQPQHF	TGTGCCAGTAGTACACAGACAACTAGCAATCAGCCCCAGCATTTT
.	TRBD2	TRBJ2-1	TRBV7-3	CASSLSSGRGDNEQFF	TGTGCCAGCAGCTTATCGTCCGGGAGGGGAGACAATGAGCAGTTCTTC
.	TRBD1	TRBJ1-1	TRBV9	CASSVSLTGDRDVDTEAFF	TGTGCCAGCAGCGTAAGTTTGACGGGAGACAGGGACGTTGACACTGAAGCTTTCTTT
.	TRBD2	TRBJ2-7	TRBV27	CASSIAGRDEQYF	TGTGCCAGTAGTATAGCGGGAAGGGACGAGCAGTACTTC